This entry concerns a single T cell receptor (beta chain). Its antigen is not identified. The V gene's germline CDR1 is SGHRS and CDR2 YFSETQ. The CDR3 consists of 16 residues. The V and J ends lost 4 bases and 6 bases respectively, with 22 bases between them. This specimen comes from a study of vaccination effects on CD4 cells after COVID-19. The data were produced by immunoSEQ multiplex PCR, yet TCRdb's version contains in-frame clones alone and is incomplete. The sample shows about 24,000 clones, more than 70% of them seen only once. ViraFEST assay sequencing came after antigen-specific CD4+ T cells were expanded with viral peptide pools. Isolating CD4+ T cells followed about 11 days of culture. Their SARS-CoV-2 infection, verified by PCR, occurred between March and December 2020.

This sequence originates from a human donor who had a prior SARS-CoV-2 infection. This chain connects TRBV5-1 to TRBJ1-2; no firm D call. Specimen: CD4+ T cells from PBMCs cultured with SARS-CoV-2 spike peptides, collected before COVID-19 vaccination. CDR3 in DNA: TGCGCCAGCAGCCTACCCCGAGGGCCTACTCGGGATGGCTACACCTTC. Its translation: CASSLPRGPTRDGYTF.